A single sample gave rise to the 32 T cell receptor beta chains below, sequenced in a study of T cells in Graves' hyperthyroidism and ophthalmopathy. RNA transcripts provided the source from which TCR beta CDR3 regions were amplified. HTBI primers were the set used in a first-round RT-PCR of the TCR CDR3. TCRdb re-called the multiplex PCR reads through MiXCR, storing one row per CDR3 protein. Altogether 350,000 to 450,000 distinct CDR3 sequences are present, over 13% being singletons, with the ten largest covering around 30%. Sequencing was carried out using blood. The receptors were sampled from a man aged 45-60 years with Graves' ophthalmopathy.

This sequence joins TRBV20-1 and TRBJ2-3; possible D gene TRBD1, 6 bases. The CDR3 is made up of 13 amino acids. The V gene lost 1 base and the J gene lost 6 bases, with 11 bases spanning the gap. Germline values: CDR1 DFQATT, CDR2 SNEGSKA (reference sequence). The DNA for the CDR3 is TGCAGTGCTAGAGCAGGGGCGCGGGATACGCAGTATTTT. This codes for CSARAGARDTQYF.

V and J are TRBV19 and TRBJ2-7; D might be TRBD1 or TRBD2, each matching 6 bases. Per the germline V gene, CDR1 is LNHDA and CDR2 is SQIVND (reference sequence). V was pared by 3 bases and J by 5 bases, with 20 bases between. The CDR3 totals 16 residues. In nucleotides, the CDR3 is TGTGCCAGTAGTATCTATGTAGGGGGGTCAGCCAACGAGCAGTACTTC. Amino acids: CASSIYVGGSANEQYF.

This clonotype was counted between two and nine times. This rearrangement joins TRBV14 to TRBJ2-1; D ambiguous. The CDR3 sequence is 17 residues long. From germline, CDR1 is SGHDN and CDR2 FVKESK. The V gene lost 1 base and the J gene lost 0 bases, with 13 bases spanning the gap. CDR3 loop: CASSQGFLISSYNEQFF. The CDR3 nucleotides are TGTGCCAGCAGCCAAGGCTTCTTAATTAGCTCCTACAATGAGCAGTTCTTC.

The J gene is TRBJ1-1, the V gene TRBV6-1; 9 bases map to TRBD1. Germline CDR1 is MNHNS and CDR2 is SASEGT. This CDR3 comprises 17 residues. Unmatched junction bases numbered 14, after V lost 6 bases and J lost 3 bases. The chain's CDR3 is CASRPGTGRVVDTEAFF. For the CDR3, the DNA is TGTGCCAGCAGACCCGGGACAGGGCGGGTAGTTGACACTGAAGCTTTCTTT.

This clonotype was observed a few times. The gene calls are TRBV24-1 and TRBJ1-2; weak D call: TRBD1 (5 bases). V lost 1 base to trimming and J lost 7 bases, with 9 bases between them. The CDR3 covers 13 residues. Germline loops: CDR1 KGHDR, CDR2 SFDVKD. For the CDR3, the DNA is TGTGCCACCAGTGATTTTTCAGGGTCTGGCTACACCTTC. Its translation is CATSDFSGSGYTF.

This chain joins TRBV11-2 and TRBJ2-1, with 16 bases matching TRBD2. Unmatched junction bases numbered 7, after V lost 5 bases and J lost 9 bases. Germline V gene data show CDR1 as SGHAT and CDR2 as FQNNGV. The CDR3 totals 16 residues. The CDR3 loop reads CASSPAGTSGRAEQFF. CDR3 DNA: TGTGCCAGCAGCCCAGCGGGGACTAGCGGGAGGGCTGAGCAGTTCTTC.

This clonotype showed up many times. The chain recombines TRBV12-3 or TRBV12-4 with TRBJ2-1; TRBD2 matches at 10 bases. The CDR3 sequence is 15 residues long. V lost 6 bases to trimming and J lost 7 bases; unmatched junction nucleotides: 9. Here the CDR3 DNA reads TGTGCCAGCAGGTCAAGCGGGAGGGTCTTTAATGAGCAGTTCTTC. Encoded protein: CASRSSGRVFNEQFF.

The chain carries TRBV2 and TRBJ1-5; 10 positions match TRBD1. The ends lost 5 bases at V and 1 base at J; junction bases unmatched: 5. The CDR3 has 16 amino acids. Germline-derived CDR1 and CDR2 are SNHLY and FYNNEI. The CDR3: CASSKDRGYSNQPQHF. The CDR3 coding sequence is TGTGCCAGCAGTAAGGACAGGGGGTACAGCAATCAGCCCCAGCATTTT.

The chain has TRBV3-1 and TRBJ1-1; D is uncertain. The germline CDR1 and CDR2 sequences are LGHDT and YNNKEL (reference sequence). V was clipped by 1 base and J by 4 bases, with 13 bases between them. This CDR3 comprises 15 residues. The CDR3 DNA follows: TGTGCCAGCAGCCAAGGAGTTCAGGAGGGCACTGAAGCTTTCTTT. Translating gives CASSQGVQEGTEAFF. Using reference TRBV3-1 and TRBJ1-1 for the parts outside the CDR3, the full variable domain is DTAVSQTPKYLVTQMGNDKSIKCEQNLGHDTMYWYKQDSKKFLKIMFSYNNKELIINETVPNRFSPKSPDKAHLNLHINSLELGDSAVYFCASSQGVQEGTEAFFGQGTRLTVV.

This clonotype occurred a few times. V usage is TRBV12-3 or TRBV12-4 and J usage is TRBJ2-7; maybe TRBD2 (5 bases). Trimming stripped 5 bases from V and 3 bases from J, with 14 bases between. This CDR3 comprises 14 residues. The CDR3 here is CASSLREDLYEQYF. CDR3 sequence (DNA): TGTGCCAGCAGTCTCCGGGAAGACCTCTACGAGCAGTACTTC.

This clonotype appeared many times. The chain joins TRBV3-1 to TRBJ2-5, with D perhaps assigned TRBD1 or TRBD2 (5 bases each). Trimming took off 0 bases at V and 6 bases at J, with 8 bases between the two ends. The CDR3 has 13 residues. Looked up from germline, CDR1 is LGHDT and CDR2 is YNNKEL (reference sequence). The CDR3 region has the DNA TGTGCCAGCAGCCAAGAGGGGGTTAAGACCCAGTACTTC. Translated, it gives CASSQEGVKTQYF.

This clonotype was counted many times. The V and J genes are TRBV7-9 and TRBJ2-3; TRBD2 aligns across 11 bases. The CDR3 runs 15 residues. CDR1 and CDR2 from the germline V gene are SEHNR and FQNEAQ (reference sequence). V was clipped by 5 bases and J by 6 bases; unmatched bases: 7. CDR3 in amino acids: CASSAPTSGTDTQYF. CDR3 nucleotide sequence: TGTGCCAGCAGCGCGCCGACTAGCGGGACCGATACGCAGTATTTT.

Many counts were recorded for this clonotype. This chain uses TRBV6-9 with TRBJ2-7, with D perhaps being TRBD1 or TRBD2 (5 bases each). Trimming took 7 bases from V and 6 from J, leaving 22 bases between them. The length of the CDR3 is 15 residues. From germline, CDR1 is MNHGY and CDR2 SVAAGI. Here the CDR3 DNA reads TGTGCCAGCACCGAGAGTCGCTTCCTGGGGGTCGAGCAGTACTTC. Protein product: CASTESRFLGVEQYF.

This clonotype was counted only a few times. This chain uses TRBV12-3 or TRBV12-4 with TRBJ2-2, with 9 bases that match TRBD1. This CDR3 region has 15 residues. Germline trimming cut 1 base from V and 6 bases from J; bases unmatched to any gene: 3. The CDR3 nucleotides read TGTGCCAGCAGTTTAGAACAGGGGGCCGCCGGGGAGCTGTTTTTT. Protein sequence: CASSLEQGAAGELFF.

The table lists this clonotype with many counts. This sequence joins TRBV2 and TRBJ1-3; D call uncertain. From germline, CDR1 is SNHLY and CDR2 FYNNEI. CDR3 length: 14 amino acids. V dropped 8 bases and J dropped 0 bases, with 11 bases sitting between them. The CDR3 DNA reads TGTGCCAGCTGCCAGAGCAACTCTGGAAACACCATATATTTT. Protein product: CASCQSNSGNTIYF.

The V and J genes are TRBV4-1 and TRBJ1-6; TRBD1 matches at 12 bases. With V trimmed by 4 bases and J by 0 bases, 19 bases remained unmatched. The CDR3 totals 23 residues. Germline lookup yields CDR1 MGHRA and CDR2 YSYEKL. Written as DNA, the CDR3 is TGCGCCAGCAGCCCTACGCCCGGGACAGGGGGCGCTTACCCGAGCTCCTATAATTCACCCCTCCACTTT. As protein: CASSPTPGTGGAYPSSYNSPLHF.

This clonotype was detected ten times or more. The V call is TRBV18, the J call TRBJ2-1, with 9 bases fitting TRBD2. Trimming took 1 base from V and 9 from J; bases not matched to a gene: 4. Germline CDR1 is KGHSH and CDR2 is LQKENI. CDR3 length: 14 residues. The CDR3 loop is CASSPLREGTEQFF. Written as DNA, the CDR3 is TGTGCCAGCTCACCACTGCGGGAGGGTACTGAGCAGTTCTTC.

A note on this clonotype: A much larger clone is a single base away; this may be a read error. The rearrangement uses TRBV6-2 or TRBV6-3 and TRBJ2-1; 15 positions agree with TRBD2. The length of the CDR3 is 16 residues. Trimming cost V 6 bases and J 7 bases; bases outside gene matches: 7. Germline V gene data show CDR1 as MNHEY and CDR2 as SVGEGT. The CDR3, as DNA: TGTGCCAGCAGCCGGACTAGCGGGAGGGACGGGAATGAGCAGTTCTTC. The encoded protein is CASSRTSGRDGNEQFF.

This clonotype was seen a few times. The gene calls are TRBV6-6 and TRBJ2-4; weak D call: TRBD2 (6 bases). This CDR3 is 13 amino acids long. With 2 bases removed from V and 8 bases from J, the gap between germline ends came to 10 bases. Germline assignment: CDR1 MNHNY and CDR2 SVGAGI (reference sequence). Here the CDR3 DNA reads TGTGCCAGCAGTTACCGAGGCGGGGACATTCAGTACTTC. Its protein is CASSYRGGDIQYF.

In this sample, this clonotype turned up many times. The rearrangement joins TRBV30 to TRBJ1-5; D call uncertain. Germline loops: CDR1 GTSNPN, CDR2 SVGIG (reference sequence). This CDR3 region has 15 residues. Between the trimmed V and J ends, which lost 0 bases and 11 bases, there was a span of 20 bases. The CDR3 sequence: CAWSVGNGALPAQHF. For the CDR3, the DNA is TGTGCCTGGAGTGTTGGGAACGGAGCCCTACCAGCCCAGCATTTT.

On this clonotype: One end of the junction does not line up with germline, which may come from a read error. The rearrangement uses TRBV5-1 and TRBJ1-1, with unresolved D. CDR3 length equals 16 residues. The germline CDR1 and CDR2 sequences are SGHRS and YFSETQ. DNA of the CDR3: TGCGCCAGCAGCCTTAGTCCTGGAACACTGAATACTGAAGCTTTCTTT. This encodes CASSLSPGTLNTEAFF. Full variable domain (missing parts from reference TRBV5-1 and TRBJ1-1): KAGVTQTPRYLIKTRGQQVTLSCSPISGHRSVSWYQQTPGQGLQFLFEYFSETQRNKGNFPGRFSGRQFSNSRSEMNVSTLELGDSALYLCASSLSPGTLNTEAFFGQGTRLTVV.

This sequence joins TRBV20-1 and TRBJ2-2; D may be TRBD2 (5 bases). This CDR3 has 15 amino acids. V was cut by 2 bases and J by 2 bases, with 12 bases left in between. Germline-derived CDR1 and CDR2 are DFQATT and SNEGSKA (reference sequence). Here the CDR3 reads CSARRLGGNTGELFF. The CDR3 nucleotides read TGCAGTGCTAGAAGGCTAGGAGGTAACACCGGGGAGCTGTTTTTT.

The V and J genes are TRBV27 and TRBJ2-1; D unclear. Trimming stripped 2 bases from V and 8 bases from J, with 13 bases between. The CDR3 runs to 14 residues. Germline V gene sequence: CDR1 MNHEY, CDR2 SMNVEV (reference sequence). The CDR3 bases are TGTGCCAGCAGTTTAACAGCCGCCGGATATGAGCAGTTCTTC. Translation gives CASSLTAAGYEQFF.

The chain is built from TRBV27 and TRBJ1-5; no firm D call. V was pared by 6 bases and J by 6 bases, with 18 bases between. CDR1 is MNHEY, CDR2 SMNVEV, per germline (reference sequence). CDR3 length: 15 amino acids. The CDR3 sequence: CASSLVPGMAQPQHF. CDR3 nucleotides: TGTGCCAGCAGCCTGGTCCCGGGGATGGCTCAGCCCCAGCATTTT.

Many counts were recorded for this clonotype. The chain links TRBV2 to TRBJ1-1; 8 bases line up with TRBD1. Germline assignment: CDR1 SNHLY and CDR2 FYNNEI. With 6 bases clipped from V and 0 bases from J, the junction kept 3 bases outside the gene matches. The CDR3 totals 14 residues. The CDR3 sequence: CASRRTGLNTEAFF. The CDR3 nucleotides are TGTGCCAGCAGAAGGACAGGGCTGAACACTGAAGCTTTCTTT.

This clonotype was recorded at least ten times. The V call is TRBV2, the J call TRBJ2-5; 10 bases agree with TRBD2. The CDR3 runs 16 residues. CDR1 and CDR2 (germline): SNHLY, FYNNEI. V shed 11 bases and J 5 bases; nucleotides not matched to a gene: 17. The CDR3 nucleotides are TGTGCCTCCTCACCCAGGCCTAGCGGGAGTGGGGAGACCCAGTACTTC. It encodes CASSPRPSGSGETQYF.

This clonotype was recorded at least ten times. The rearrangement links TRBV3-1 to TRBJ2-5, with a tentative D call TRBD2 (5 bases). With 1 base removed from V and 5 bases from J, the gap between germline ends came to 17 bases. There are 16 residues in the CDR3. In germline, CDR1 is LGHDT, CDR2 YNNKEL (reference sequence). This CDR3 is CASSQAPSGGWETQYF. DNA for the CDR3: TGTGCCAGCAGCCAAGCCCCCAGCGGTGGGTGGGAGACCCAGTACTTC.

This clonotype was seen repeatedly, ten times or more. Here the CDR3 DNA reads TGTGCCAGCAGTCGACGGACAGGGTCTGATACGCAGTATTTT. This translates into CASSRRTGSDTQYF. This chain uses TRBV28 with TRBJ2-3; the match to TRBD1 covers 8 bases. The germline V gene has CDR1 MDHEN and CDR2 SYDVKM. V lost 5 bases to trimming and J lost 6 bases; unmatched junction nucleotides: 7. CDR3 size: 14 residues.

In DNA form, the CDR3 reads TGTGCCAGCAGTTTACAAGAAGAGACCCAGTACTTC. It encodes CASSLQEETQYF. V usage is TRBV28 and J usage is TRBJ2-5; D remains unclear. CDR1 and CDR2 from the germline V gene are MDHEN and SYDVKM. V lost 2 bases, J lost 3 bases, and 4 bases lay in between. This CDR3 contains 12 residues.

This clonotype was found a few times. The chain is built from TRBV19 and TRBJ1-5, with D possibly TRBD1 on 5 matching bases. Germline V lookup: CDR1 LNHDA, CDR2 SQIVND (reference sequence). The CDR3 length is 13 residues. V was pared by 3 bases and J by 6 bases, with 9 bases between. CDR3 region: CASSMGTAQPQHF. The DNA for the CDR3 is TGTGCCAGTAGTATGGGGACGGCTCAGCCCCAGCATTTT.

This clonotype occurred many times. The V gene is TRBV28, the J gene TRBJ2-1; D not resolved. CDR3 length equals 14 residues. Germline V CDR1 and CDR2: MDHEN, SYDVKM. The V end lost 4 bases, the J end lost 8 bases, and 15 bases lay between the germline ends. CDR3 sequence: CASSSPNYFHEQFF. Written as DNA, the CDR3 is TGTGCCAGCAGTTCCCCAAACTACTTCCATGAGCAGTTCTTC. Supplemented by reference TRBV28 and TRBJ2-1, the full variable domain reads DVKVTQSSRYLVKRTGEKVFLECVQDMDHENMFWYRQDPGLGLRLIYFSYDVKMKEKGDIPEGYSVSREKKERFSLILESASTNQTSMYLCASSSPNYFHEQFFGPGTRLTVL.

This clonotype has at least ten counts. In nucleotides, the CDR3 is TGCAGCCCCTATCTGCGTAATGAGCAGTTCTTC. This translates into CSPYLRNEQFF. V usage is TRBV29-1 and J usage is TRBJ2-1, with no clear D. V was cut by 8 bases and J by 7 bases, with 12 bases left in between. CDR1 and CDR2 (germline): SQVTM, ANQGSEA. The CDR3 totals 11 residues.